This TCR beta chain was captured by sequencing in a study of cytomegalovirus exposure and HLA in healthy donors. The PCR made use of 60 Vbeta and 13 Jbeta primers. This table comes from immunoSEQ multiplex PCR, and its TCRdb copy is limited to in-frame clones, with some not included. The sample carries around 140,000 clones, around 77% recorded once. The CDR3 totals 13 residues. V was clipped by 4 bases and J by 2 bases, with 9 bases between them. CDR1 is SGHTS and CDR2 is YDEGEE in the germline V gene. Details on this clone: Its cognate antigen is unknown.

Overall study results and limits: The study carried out a later analysis of TCR beta sequences. It associated some 15,000 of them with specific HLA alleles at a false discovery rate of 0.05.

The receptor was isolated from a woman aged 55-69 years in good health and CMV-seronegative. Sequenced: PBMCs. The rearrangement uses TRBV5-8 and TRBJ1-2, with D tentatively TRBD1 (6 bases). CDR3 region: CASSRQVNYGYTF. DNA for the CDR3: TGTGCCAGCAGCAGACAGGTGAACTATGGCTACACCTTC.